Following are 14 T cell receptor beta chains from one sample sequenced in a study of blood T cell repertoires in COVID-19. Measured with immunoSEQ multiplex PCR; TCRdb has only the in-frame clones, and not every one. The sample has roughly 360,000 clones; 85% to 90% are singletons. Sequenced input: PBMCs or T cells enriched from blood (not recorded which). The receptor set was obtained from a woman in her 30s with acute COVID-19.

The CDR3 here is CASSFGGSSYNSPLHF. The CDR3 DNA sequence: TGTGCCAGCAGCTTCGGAGGGAGCTCCTATAATTCACCCCTCCACTTT. The chain employs TRBV7-9 and TRBJ1-6, with unresolved D. V lost 3 bases, J lost 0 bases, and 9 bases lay in between. CDR3 size: 16 residues. Per germline, CDR1 SEHNR and CDR2 FQNEAQ (reference sequence).

The chain joins TRBV5-1 to TRBJ2-2; tentative D call: TRBD2 (5 bases). V dropped 0 bases and J dropped 5 bases, with 14 bases sitting between them. The CDR3 spans 16 residues. The germline CDR1 and CDR2 sequences are SGHRS and YFSETQ. The CDR3: CASSLAADSRTGELFF. The DNA of the CDR3 is TGCGCCAGCAGCTTGGCGGCGGACTCACGAACCGGGGAGCTGTTTTTT.

The rearrangement joins TRBV2 to TRBJ1-4; 10 bases line up with TRBD1. Germline loops: CDR1 SNHLY, CDR2 FYNNEI. V gave up 2 bases and J gave up 6 bases; unmatched junction bases: 9. This CDR3 contains 17 residues. The chain's CDR3 is CASSELTGGALDEKLFF. As DNA, the CDR3 is TGTGCCAGCAGTGAACTGACAGGGGGCGCTTTGGATGAAAAACTGTTTTTT. Full variable domain (rest looked up from reference TRBV2 and TRBJ1-4): EPEVTQTPSHQVTQMGQEVILRCVPISNHLYFYWYRQILGQKVEFLVSFYNNEISEKSEIFDDQFSVERPDGSNFTLKIRSTKLEDSAMYFCASSELTGGALDEKLFFGSGTQLSVL.

This rearrangement joins TRBV28 to TRBJ1-4; 8 bases match TRBD1. The V gene end was trimmed by 6 bases and the J gene end by 6 bases; junction bases not matched to a gene: 6. Germline CDR1 reads MDHEN; CDR2 reads SYDVKM. CDR3 length: 14 amino acids. The CDR3 loop is CASSPRGLDEKLFF. CDR3 sequence (DNA): TGTGCCAGCAGCCCCAGGGGGCTCGATGAAAAACTGTTTTTT.

This clone was seen a single time. V gene TRBV24-1 combines with J gene TRBJ1-5, with a weak D call TRBD1 (6 bases). The CDR3 runs 16 residues. Germline V gene sequence: CDR1 KGHDR, CDR2 SFDVKD. V gave up 2 bases and J gave up 0 bases, with 10 bases separating them. For the CDR3, the DNA is TGTGCCACCAGTGATTCGGGACAATATAGCAATCAGCCCCAGCATTTT. It yields the protein CATSDSGQYSNQPQHF.

The chain has TRBV21-1 and TRBJ2-7; the table's D call TRBD1 went unverified against the DNA. TRBV21-1 is shown as a pseudogene. This CDR3 region has 12 residues. The CDR3 here is CAGDRGQYEQYF. CDR3 coding DNA: TGTGCCGGAGACAGGGGTCAATACGAGCAGTACTTC.

The chain has TRBV30 and TRBJ2-3; 9 bases are shared with TRBD2. The CDR3 is made up of 16 amino acids. The germline V gene encodes CDR1 GTSNPN and CDR2 SVGIG (reference sequence). J lost 2 bases, V lost 0 bases, and 6 bases had no gene match. The CDR3, as DNA: TGTGCCTGGAGTGTAGGGCGGGGGGGAACCACAGATACGCAGTATTTT. Residues: CAWSVGRGGTTDTQYF. Full variable domain (missing parts from reference TRBV30 and TRBJ2-3): SQTIHQWPATLVQPVGSPLSLECTVEGTSNPNLYWYRQAAGRGLQLLFYSVGIGQISSEVPQNLSASRPQDRQFILSSKKLLLSDSGFYLCAWSVGRGGTTDTQYFGPGTRLTVL.

Only one count was recorded for this clone. This chain links TRBV2 with TRBJ2-7; D is unresolved. The germline V and J ends were trimmed by 4 bases and 2 bases, with 15 bases remaining between them. The CDR3 extends over 15 amino acids. Per the germline V gene, CDR1 is SNHLY and CDR2 is FYNNEI. The CDR3 coding sequence is TGTGCCAGCAGTGTCTCCGGGTTCCGGACCTACGAGCAGTACTTC. Translated, it gives CASSVSGFRTYEQYF.

This chain joins TRBV27 and TRBJ1-5; D is unresolved. V was shortened by 0 bases and J by 7 bases, with 7 bases between the two germline ends. This CDR3 is built from 13 residues. CDR1 and CDR2 from the germline V gene are MNHEY and SMNVEV (reference sequence). The chain's CDR3 is CASSLSQTQPQHF. CDR3 DNA sequence: TGTGCCAGCAGTTTATCACAGACACAGCCCCAGCATTTT.

The CDR3 DNA follows: TGTGCCAGCAGCTTTTCGTCCGGGGGGCCGACGTACGAGCAGTACTTC. It specifies CASSFSSGGPTYEQYF. The chain uses TRBV7-2 and TRBJ2-7, with D possibly TRBD2 on 7 matching bases. V was clipped by 3 bases and J by 4 bases, with 19 bases between them. The CDR3 is 16 residues long. Germline V CDR1 and CDR2: SGHTA, FQGNSA.

The chain links TRBV7-8 to TRBJ2-2; 10 bases line up with TRBD1. With 1 base clipped from V and 5 bases from J, the junction kept 7 bases outside the gene matches. Germline CDR1 reads SGHVS; CDR2 reads FQNEAQ. The CDR3 runs 17 residues. This CDR3 is CASSLGTGTGETGELFF. DNA of the CDR3: TGTGCCAGCAGCTTAGGAACCGGGACAGGGGAGACCGGGGAGCTGTTTTTT.

There are a few counts of this clone. V gene TRBV10-3 combines with J gene TRBJ2-2; possible D gene TRBD1, 6 bases. The ends were cut back, 8 bases at V and 4 bases at J, with 20 bases in the middle. This CDR3 contains 16 residues. CDR1 is ENHRY and CDR2 is SYGVKD in the germline V gene. CDR3 sequence (DNA): TGTGCCATCGGATACCGGGACACCGCGGGCACCGGGGAGCTGTTTTTT. Its protein is CAIGYRDTAGTGELFF.

The chain is built from TRBV5-6 and TRBJ1-1; weak D call: TRBD1 (5 bases). This CDR3 has 15 residues. The V gene lost 3 bases and the J gene lost 1 base, with 13 bases spanning the gap. Germline CDR1 and CDR2: SGHDT and YYEEEE. For the CDR3, the DNA is TGTGCCAGCAGCTATTGGACACCCTCGAACACTGAAGCTTTCTTT. Translated: CASSYWTPSNTEAFF.

CDR3 coding DNA: TGTGCCAGCAGCAAAGAAACGGGTCCGAACACTGAAGCTTTCTTT. It yields the protein CASSKETGPNTEAFF. The chain is built from TRBV21-1 and TRBJ1-1. TRBV21-1 is flagged as a pseudogene. The CDR3 length is 15 residues.